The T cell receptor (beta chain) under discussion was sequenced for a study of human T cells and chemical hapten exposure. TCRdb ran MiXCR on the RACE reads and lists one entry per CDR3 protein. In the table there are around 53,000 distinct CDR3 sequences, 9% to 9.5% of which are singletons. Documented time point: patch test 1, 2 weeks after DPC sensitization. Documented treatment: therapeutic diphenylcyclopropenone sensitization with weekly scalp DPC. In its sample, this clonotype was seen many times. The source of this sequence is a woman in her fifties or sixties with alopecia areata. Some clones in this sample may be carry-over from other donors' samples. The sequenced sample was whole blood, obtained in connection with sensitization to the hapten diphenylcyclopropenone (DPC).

CDR3 in DNA: TGTGCCAGCAGCCAAACCGACAGGGGGTATAGCAATCAGCCCCAGCATTTT. Translated, it gives CASSQTDRGYSNQPQHF. The chain uses TRBV3-1 and TRBJ1-5, with 9 bases identical to TRBD1. This CDR3 has 17 residues. The ends lost 2 bases at V and 0 bases at J; junction bases unmatched: 5. Per germline, CDR1 LGHDT and CDR2 YNNKEL (reference sequence).